These 16 T cell receptor beta chains originate from one sample sequenced in a study of blood T cell repertoires in COVID-19. Here immunoSEQ multiplex PCR was the method, and the copy in TCRdb shows in-frame clones only, minus some. The sample consists of fewer than 150,000 clones, 87% of them appearing once. The sequenced material came from peripheral blood. The receptors shown here come from a woman aged 55-69 years with acute or convalescent COVID-19.

The rearrangement uses TRBV18 and TRBJ2-3; TRBD2 matches 7 bases. Germline V gives CDR1 KGHSH, CDR2 LQKENI. V trimming: 0 bases; J trimming: 4 bases; junction bases outside the gene matches: 1. CDR3 length: 14 amino acids. The CDR3 coding sequence is TGTGCCAGCTCACCACCGGCGGGGGCAGATACGCAGTATTTT. Protein product: CASSPPAGADTQYF.

The rearrangement joins TRBV5-1 to TRBJ1-1; 8 nucleotides line up with TRBD1. The CDR3 totals 17 residues. The V and J ends lost 0 bases and 4 bases, in that order; junction bases with no gene match: 11. Germline V CDR1 and CDR2: SGHRS, YFSETQ. The CDR3 loop is CASSLVSGGWVRTEAFF. The CDR3 nucleotides read TGCGCCAGCAGCTTGGTATCAGGGGGCTGGGTGCGCACTGAAGCTTTCTTT.

This chain uses TRBV10-3 with TRBJ2-3; TRBD2 matches at 10 bases. V shed 5 bases and J 7 bases; nucleotides not matched to a gene: 27. Germline V gene data show CDR1 as ENHRY and CDR2 as SYGVKD. This CDR3 comprises 21 residues. The CDR3 sequence: CAISQRTLKPLAGVGLYTQYF. As DNA, the CDR3 is TGTGCCATCAGTCAACGAACTTTAAAACCGCTAGCGGGAGTGGGGTTATATACGCAGTATTTT.

V is TRBV3-1 (or the pseudogene TRBV3-2) and J is TRBJ1-6; D gene ambiguous. The V end lost 2 bases, the J end lost 5 bases, and 10 bases lay between the germline ends. The V gene's germline CDR1 is LGHDT and CDR2 YNNKEL (reference sequence). CDR3 size: 15 residues. DNA for the CDR3: TGTGCCAGCAGCCAAAACCCTCGGGATAATTCACCCCTCCACTTT. Its protein is CASSQNPRDNSPLHF.

The CDR3: CASSPAGGYYGYTF. The CDR3 DNA sequence: TGTGCCAGCAGCCCCGCAGGGGGCTACTATGGCTACACCTTC. This sequence joins TRBV7-3 and TRBJ1-2, with 8 bases that match TRBD1. V lost 5 bases and J lost 3; bases outside the gene matches: 5. CDR1 is SGHTA, CDR2 FQGTGA, per germline. The CDR3 is made up of 14 amino acids.

The chain links TRBV24-1 to TRBJ2-1; D is uncertain. The germline V gene has CDR1 KGHDR and CDR2 SFDVKD. The germline V and J ends were trimmed by 0 bases and 5 bases, with 10 bases remaining between them. The CDR3 has 15 amino acids. CDR3 coding DNA: TGTGCCACCAGTGATTTGAGGTACCGGGACAATGAGCAGTTCTTC. It yields the protein CATSDLRYRDNEQFF.

In its sample, this clone was seen a few times. CDR3 protein: CASSLILGLGGANVLTF. DNA of the CDR3: TGTGCCAGCAGCTTAATTCTAGGCCTGGGTGGGGCCAACGTCCTGACTTTC. V usage is TRBV7-6 and J usage is TRBJ2-6; D remains ambiguous. Trimming pared 2 bases from V and 3 bases from J, leaving 14 bases between. The length of the CDR3 is 17 residues. Germline V gene data show CDR1 as SGHVS and CDR2 as FNYEAQ.

This clone was observed a handful of times. The chain is built from TRBV28 and TRBJ1-2, with 7 bases aligning to TRBD1. CDR1 and CDR2 from the germline V gene are MDHEN and SYDVKM. The CDR3 extends over 16 amino acids. The trim removed 7 bases at V and 0 bases at J, leaving 11 bases unmatched. CDR3 bases: TGTGCCAGCACCCCAGCAGGGGGATTAGCTAACTATGGCTACACCTTC. Its translation is CASTPAGGLANYGYTF.

This chain links TRBV19 with TRBJ1-5, with 10 bases identical to TRBD1. Germline lookup yields CDR1 LNHDA and CDR2 SQIVND (reference sequence). J lost 2 bases, V lost 5 bases, and 12 bases had no gene match. This CDR3 has 18 amino acids. The CDR3 nucleotides are TGTGCCAGTAGTTGGTCTGTACCCGGGACAGGGGGCAATCAGCCCCAGCATTTT. The encoded protein is CASSWSVPGTGGNQPQHF.

The J gene is TRBJ2-7, the V gene TRBV2; D call uncertain. The V gene lost 7 bases and the J gene lost 3 bases, with 10 bases spanning the gap. The germline V gene has CDR1 SNHLY and CDR2 FYNNEI. This CDR3 is 12 amino acids long. The CDR3 bases are TGTGCCAGCAAAAGCACTAACTACGAGCAGTACTTC. It encodes CASKSTNYEQYF. Full variable domain (missing parts from reference TRBV2 and TRBJ2-7): EPEVTQTPSHQVTQMGQEVILRCVPISNHLYFYWYRQILGQKVEFLVSFYNNEISEKSEIFDDQFSVERPDGSNFTLKIRSTKLEDSAMYFCASKSTNYEQYFGPGTRLTVT.

V and J are TRBV3-1 (or the pseudogene TRBV3-2) and TRBJ1-3; 7 bases map to TRBD1. The length of the CDR3 is 15 residues. The germline gives CDR1 LGHDT, CDR2 YNNKEL (reference sequence). V lost 5 bases to trimming and J lost 1 base; unmatched junction nucleotides: 5. The CDR3 DNA reads TGTGCCAGCAGCGATTTACAGGGGTCTGGAAACACCATATATTTT. Its translation: CASSDLQGSGNTIYF.

The chain employs TRBV19 and TRBJ1-4, with D perhaps TRBD1 (5 bases). CDR1 LNHDA and CDR2 SQIVND come from the germline V gene (reference sequence). Trimming took off 9 bases at V and 7 bases at J, with 18 bases between the two ends. This CDR3 contains 14 residues. As DNA, the CDR3 is TGTGCCAGCATTGCGCAGGGCGGTGGTGAAAAACTGTTTTTT. Translating gives CASIAQGGGEKLFF.

This clone has a single count. The genes are TRBV19 and TRBJ2-1, with 9 positions matching TRBD2. The CDR3 is made up of 15 amino acids. Germline V lookup: CDR1 LNHDA, CDR2 SQIVND (reference sequence). The ends lost 5 bases at V and 1 base at J; junction bases unmatched: 3. In DNA form, the CDR3 reads TGTGCCAGTAGTTACACTAGCGGGTCCTACAATGAGCAGTTCTTC. Protein sequence: CASSYTSGSYNEQFF.

The V and J genes are TRBV19 and TRBJ2-2; TRBD1 matches at 7 bases. Germline V gene sequence: CDR1 LNHDA, CDR2 SQIVND (reference sequence). The CDR3 totals 16 residues. V shed 7 bases and J 1 base; nucleotides not matched to a gene: 9. CDR3 bases: TGTGCCAGTAAATCCCTTACAGGGGTGAACACCGGGGAGCTGTTTTTT. Its translation is CASKSLTGVNTGELFF.

This clone was seen more than once but under ten times. J is TRBJ1-2 and V is TRBV5-1; maybe TRBD1 (5 bases). The germline V gene encodes CDR1 SGHRS and CDR2 YFSETQ. This CDR3 is built from 14 residues. V lost 0 bases and J 4 bases, leaving 10 bases between the germline ends. CDR3 amino acids: CASSLEGLSYGYTF. The CDR3 region has the DNA TGCGCCAGCAGCTTGGAGGGACTGAGCTATGGCTACACCTTC.

This sequence joins TRBV18 and TRBJ2-1; D perhaps matches TRBD2 (6 bases). The CDR3 runs to 15 residues. Germline loops: CDR1 KGHSH, CDR2 LQKENI. V was shortened by 6 bases and J by 7 bases, with 19 bases between the two germline ends. The CDR3 protein is CASSLGPSAGNEQFF. Written as DNA, the CDR3 is TGTGCCAGCTCCCTGGGACCCTCGGCGGGGAATGAGCAGTTCTTC. Full variable domain (rest looked up from reference TRBV18 and TRBJ2-1): NAGVMQNPRHLVRRRGQEARLRCSPMKGHSHVYWYRQLPEEGLKFMVYLQKENIIDESGMPKERFSAEFPKEGPSILRIQQVVRGDSAAYFCASSLGPSAGNEQFFGPGTRLTVL.